These 18 T cell receptor beta chains were sequenced from one sample in a study of blood T cell repertoires in COVID-19. Method: immunoSEQ multiplex PCR; TCRdb's copy keeps in-frame clones and lacks some. The sample carries some 450,000 clones, 70% to 90% recorded once. Sample: peripheral blood. The receptors here all came from a woman aged 50 to 65 with COVID-19, enrolled during active disease.

This chain uses TRBV12-5 with TRBJ1-6; TRBD1 matches 8 bases. CDR3 size: 13 residues. With V trimmed by 6 bases and J by 9 bases, 4 bases remained unmatched. Germline CDR1 reads LGHNT; CDR2 reads FRNRAP. CDR3 in amino acids: CASGPGGGSPLHF. The CDR3 DNA reads TGTGCTAGTGGCCCAGGGGGCGGTTCACCCCTCCACTTT.

The chain couples TRBV11-2 to TRBJ2-2, with D perhaps matching TRBD2 (5 bases). The CDR3 runs 16 residues. With 0 bases removed from V and 6 bases from J, the gap between germline ends came to 14 bases. The germline V gene has CDR1 SGHAT and CDR2 FQNNGV. CDR3 amino acids: CASSLDPGMTAGELFF. The CDR3 DNA reads TGTGCCAGCAGCTTAGATCCGGGGATGACGGCCGGGGAGCTGTTTTTT.

In DNA, the CDR3 is TGTGCCAGCAGCTTAGCTAGCGGGGGGTATAGACTTAGCACAGATACGCAGTATTTT. Its translation: CASSLASGGYRLSTDTQYF. The J gene is TRBJ2-3, the V gene TRBV7-9, with TRBD2 identical over 10 bases. Germline V CDR1 and CDR2: SEHNR, FQNEAQ (reference sequence). V gave up 0 bases and J gave up 0 bases; unmatched junction bases: 9. The CDR3 extends over 19 amino acids. Based on the CDR3 plus reference TRBV7-9 and TRBJ2-3, the full variable domain is DTGVSQNPRHKITKRGQNVTFRCDPISEHNRLYWYRQTLGQGPEFLTYFQNEAQLEKSRLLSDRFSAERPKGSFSTLEIQRTEQGDSAMYLCASSLASGGYRLSTDTQYFGPGTRLTVL.

This rearrangement joins TRBV6-5 to TRBJ1-2, with D possibly TRBD1 on 6 matching bases. This CDR3 comprises 11 residues. Germline loops: CDR1 MNHEY, CDR2 SVGAGI. Trimming took off 6 bases at V and 8 bases at J, with 10 bases between the two ends. CDR3 DNA: TGTGCCAGCAGGGGGACATTCGGCTACACCTTC. This sequence encodes CASRGTFGYTF.

Of note for this clone: This same CDR3 is encoded by further DNA sequences in the sample. The gene calls are TRBV30 and TRBJ1-1; 10 bases align to TRBD1. V trimming: 2 bases; J trimming: 4 bases; junction bases outside the gene matches: 1. The length of the CDR3 is 13 residues. The germline V gene has CDR1 GTSNPN and CDR2 SVGIG (reference sequence). This CDR3 reads CAWSRDRGTEAFF. The CDR3 DNA is TGTGCCTGGAGTAGGGACAGGGGCACTGAAGCTTTCTTT.

This clone occurred a few times. This same CDR3 is encoded by further DNA sequences in the sample. V and J are TRBV30 and TRBJ1-5; tentative D call: TRBD1 (5 bases). Germline V gives CDR1 GTSNPN, CDR2 SVGIG (reference sequence). The CDR3 has 14 residues. The V gene lost 0 bases and the J gene lost 7 bases, with 13 bases spanning the gap. The CDR3 region has the DNA TGTGCCTGGAGTGTAGGTGGGGCAGGACAGCCCCAGCATTTT. This codes for CAWSVGGAGQPQHF.

The chain joins TRBV6-5 to TRBJ1-5, with D uncertain. Trimming removed 6 bases at V and 1 base at J, with 13 bases between. In germline, CDR1 is MNHEY, CDR2 SVGAGI. The CDR3 has 15 amino acids. CDR3 sequence: CASRPKPGSNQPQHF. As DNA, the CDR3 is TGTGCCAGCAGACCGAAACCGGGGAGCAATCAGCCCCAGCATTTT.

Of note for this clone: A single base separates this from a much larger clone, so it may be a read error. V and J are TRBV7-2 and TRBJ2-3; 7 bases fit TRBD2. The CDR3 length is 14 residues. V lost 2 bases, J lost 1 base, and 0 bases stayed unmatched. Germline CDR1 is SGHTA and CDR2 is FQGNSA. CDR3 DNA sequence: TGTGCCAGCAGCTTAACTAGCGGCACAGATACGCAGTATTTT. Its protein is CASSLTSGTDTQYF. Drawing the rest from reference TRBV7-2 and TRBJ2-3, the complete variable domain is GAGVSQSPSNKVTEKGKDVELRCDPISGHTALYWYRQSLGQGLEFLIYFQGNSAPDKSGLPSDRFSAERTGGSVSTLTIQRTQQEDSAVYLCASSLTSGTDTQYFGPGTRLTVL.

The chain joins TRBV6-5 to TRBJ1-1; 9 nucleotides line up with TRBD1. The CDR3 runs to 13 residues. Trimming took 7 bases from V and 6 from J; bases not matched to a gene: 6. CDR1 is MNHEY and CDR2 is SVGAGI in the germline V gene. CDR3 loop: CASTWDRDSEAFF. CDR3 bases: TGTGCCAGCACGTGGGACAGGGATTCTGAAGCTTTCTTT.

The V gene is TRBV10-3, the J gene TRBJ2-3; D might be TRBD1 (6 bases). This CDR3 has 18 amino acids. CDR1 ENHRY and CDR2 SYGVKD come from the germline V gene. V lost 2 bases, J lost 4 bases, and 22 bases lay in between. The CDR3 loop reads CAISEKDSPSASADTQYF. The CDR3 coding sequence is TGTGCCATCAGTGAGAAGGACAGTCCGTCGGCGAGCGCAGATACGCAGTATTTT.

This chain connects TRBV5-4 to TRBJ1-1; D remains ambiguous. CDR1 SGHNT and CDR2 YYREEE come from the germline V gene (reference sequence). With 7 bases removed from V and 4 bases from J, the gap between germline ends came to 17 bases. The CDR3 has 14 residues. The CDR3: CASARRLEGTEAFF. The CDR3 DNA is TGTGCCAGCGCCAGACGACTGGAAGGCACTGAAGCTTTCTTT. The complete variable domain, with remaining parts taken from reference TRBV5-4 and TRBJ1-1, reads ETGVTQSPTHLIKTRGQQVTLRCSSQSGHNTVSWYQQALGQGPQFIFQYYREEENGRGNFPPRFSGLQFPNYSSELNVNALELDDSALYLCASARRLEGTEAFFGQGTRLTVV.

The chain carries TRBV5-5 and TRBJ2-3; no firm D call. The CDR3 is 16 amino acids. V dropped 0 bases and J dropped 5 bases, with 16 bases sitting between them. CDR1 is SGHKS, CDR2 YYEKEE, per germline (reference sequence). The CDR3 here is CASSLGSSIPLDTQYF. The CDR3 nucleotides read TGTGCCAGCAGCTTGGGTAGCTCAATACCTCTAGATACGCAGTATTTT.

This chain connects TRBV5-1 to TRBJ1-2; D might be TRBD1 (5 bases). Germline values: CDR1 SGHRS, CDR2 YFSETQ. V was shortened by 3 bases and J by 1 base, with 13 bases between the two germline ends. This CDR3 is built from 15 residues. Here the CDR3 reads CASSSGTGVNYGYTF. The CDR3 DNA reads as TGCGCCAGCAGCTCGGGTACGGGGGTTAACTATGGCTACACCTTC.

This rearrangement joins TRBV21-1 to TRBJ1-4; the table's D call, TRBD1, has no DNA check behind it. TRBV21-1 is designated a pseudogene. The length of the CDR3 is 17 residues. The CDR3 DNA is TGTGCCAGCAGCAAAGAGGACAGGGCTATGGGGAGTGAAAAACTGTTTTTT. Its translation: CASSKEDRAMGSEKLFF.

The V and J genes are TRBV6-2 or TRBV6-3 and TRBJ2-1; 9 nucleotides match TRBD2. V trimming: 0 bases; J trimming: 8 bases; junction bases outside the gene matches: 14. Germline V lookup: CDR1 MNHEY, CDR2 SVGEGT. This CDR3 has 18 residues. CDR3 protein: CASSYSNLAGLRRDEQFF. The CDR3 nucleotides read TGTGCCAGCAGTTACTCGAACCTAGCGGGGCTCCGCCGAGATGAGCAGTTCTTC.

V is TRBV9 and J is TRBJ1-4; TRBD1 matches at 10 bases. This CDR3 is built from 17 residues. V lost 0 bases to trimming and J lost 3 bases; unmatched junction nucleotides: 5. Germline lookup yields CDR1 SGDLS and CDR2 YYNGEE. In DNA form, the CDR3 reads TGTGCCAGCAGCGTAGGGGACAGGGGATTGGCTAATGAAAAACTGTTTTTT. Translating it yields CASSVGDRGLANEKLFF.

The genes are TRBV9 and TRBJ1-4; D call uncertain. Germline CDR1 SGDLS, CDR2 YYNGEE. CDR3 size: 15 residues. With 7 bases removed from V and 4 bases from J, the gap between germline ends came to 17 bases. The CDR3 nucleotides are TGTGCCAGCGGTGGGCGGGGAGGGAGTAATGAAAAACTGTTTTTT. It codes for CASGGRGGSNEKLFF.

The chain couples TRBV5-1 to TRBJ1-1, with D tentatively TRBD1 (6 bases). The CDR3 length is 16 residues. CDR1 SGHRS and CDR2 YFSETQ come from the germline V gene. Deletions cut 2 bases from V and 1 base from J, with 15 bases between. The CDR3 loop is CASSFFRTGTNTEAFF. CDR3 bases: TGCGCCAGCAGCTTTTTCCGCACAGGGACGAACACTGAAGCTTTCTTT. Filled out from reference TRBV5-1 and TRBJ1-1, the complete variable domain reads KAGVTQTPRYLIKTRGQQVTLSCSPISGHRSVSWYQQTPGQGLQFLFEYFSETQRNKGNFPGRFSGRQFSNSRSEMNVSTLELGDSALYLCASSFFRTGTNTEAFFGQGTRLTVV.